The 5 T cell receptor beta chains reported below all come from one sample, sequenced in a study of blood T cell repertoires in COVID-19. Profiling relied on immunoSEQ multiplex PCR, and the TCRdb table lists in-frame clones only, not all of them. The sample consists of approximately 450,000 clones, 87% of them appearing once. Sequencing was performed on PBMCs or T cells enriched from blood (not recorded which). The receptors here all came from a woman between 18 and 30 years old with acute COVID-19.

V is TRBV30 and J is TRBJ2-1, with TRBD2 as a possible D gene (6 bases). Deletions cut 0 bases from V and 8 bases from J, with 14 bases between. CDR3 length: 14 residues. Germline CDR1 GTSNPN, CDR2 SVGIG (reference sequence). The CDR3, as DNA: TGTGCCTGGAGTGTACCGCGCAGGGAGGATGAGCAGTTCTTC. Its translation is CAWSVPRREDEQFF. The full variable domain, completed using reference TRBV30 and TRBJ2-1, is SQTIHQWPATLVQPVGSPLSLECTVEGTSNPNLYWYRQAAGRGLQLLFYSVGIGQISSEVPQNLSASRPQDRQFILSSKKLLLSDSGFYLCAWSVPRREDEQFFGPGTRLTVL.

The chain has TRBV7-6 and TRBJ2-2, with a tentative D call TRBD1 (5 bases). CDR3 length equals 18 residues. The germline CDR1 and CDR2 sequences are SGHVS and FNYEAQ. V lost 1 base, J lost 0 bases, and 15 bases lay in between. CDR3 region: CASSLVGYGAPNTGELFF. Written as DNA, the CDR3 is TGTGCCAGCAGCTTAGTAGGTTATGGGGCTCCGAACACCGGGGAGCTGTTTTTT. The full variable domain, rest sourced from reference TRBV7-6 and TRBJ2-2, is GAGVSQSPRYKVTKRGQDVALRCDPISGHVSLYWYRQALGQGPEFLTYFNYEAQQDKSGLPNDRFSAERPEGSISTLTIQRTEQRDSAMYRCASSLVGYGAPNTGELFFGEGSRLTVL.

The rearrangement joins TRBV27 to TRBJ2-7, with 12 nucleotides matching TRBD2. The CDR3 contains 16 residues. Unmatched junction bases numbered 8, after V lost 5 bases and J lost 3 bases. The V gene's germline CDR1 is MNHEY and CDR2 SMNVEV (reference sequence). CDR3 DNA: TGTGCCAGCAGTCGCAGGACTAGCGGGAAAATCTACGAGCAGTACTTC. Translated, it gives CASSRRTSGKIYEQYF.

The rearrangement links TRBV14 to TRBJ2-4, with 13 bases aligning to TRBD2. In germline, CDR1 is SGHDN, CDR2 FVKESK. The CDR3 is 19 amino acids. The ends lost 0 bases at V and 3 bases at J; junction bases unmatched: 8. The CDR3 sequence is CASSQDWTSGGSSKNIQYF. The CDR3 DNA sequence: TGTGCCAGCAGCCAAGACTGGACTAGCGGGGGCTCGAGCAAAAACATTCAGTACTTC.

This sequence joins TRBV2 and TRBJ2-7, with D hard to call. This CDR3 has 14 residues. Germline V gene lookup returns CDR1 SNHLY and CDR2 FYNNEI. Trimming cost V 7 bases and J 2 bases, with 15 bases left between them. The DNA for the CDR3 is TGTGCCAGCACCGAGCCACAGAAACCCTACGAGCAGTACTTC. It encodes CASTEPQKPYEQYF.